Shown below are 26 T cell receptor beta chains from a single sample sequenced in a study of blood T cell repertoires in COVID-19. Measured with immunoSEQ multiplex PCR; TCRdb has only the in-frame clones, and not every one. The table lists 120,000 to 150,000 clones, almost 90% of them singletons, with 2.3% in the top ten. The sample comprised peripheral blood. Source of these receptors: a human donor in a cohort sampled during active COVID-19.

This clone was found once. The chain carries TRBV28 and TRBJ2-3; the match to TRBD2 covers 8 bases. The CDR3 is 17 amino acids. CDR1 MDHEN and CDR2 SYDVKM come from the germline V gene. V lost 1 base to trimming and J lost 0 bases; unmatched junction nucleotides: 6. In DNA form, the CDR3 reads TGTGCCAGCAGTTTATATGCTAGCGGGTCCAGCACAGATACGCAGTATTTT. Its protein is CASSLYASGSSTDTQYF. Filled out from reference TRBV28 and TRBJ2-3, the complete variable domain reads DVKVTQSSRYLVKRTGEKVFLECVQDMDHENMFWYRQDPGLGLRLIYFSYDVKMKEKGDIPEGYSVSREKKERFSLILESASTNQTSMYLCASSLYASGSSTDTQYFGPGTRLTVL.

The chain combines TRBV30 with TRBJ1-1; possible D gene TRBD1, 5 bases. V was pared by 5 bases and J by 0 bases, with 10 bases between. The CDR3 has 13 residues. Germline V lookup: CDR1 GTSNPN, CDR2 SVGIG (reference sequence). DNA for the CDR3: TGTGCCTGGGGGGGACTTCTGAACACTGAAGCTTTCTTT. As protein: CAWGGLLNTEAFF. The full variable domain, rest sourced from reference TRBV30 and TRBJ1-1, is SQTIHQWPATLVQPVGSPLSLECTVEGTSNPNLYWYRQAAGRGLQLLFYSVGIGQISSEVPQNLSASRPQDRQFILSSKKLLLSDSGFYLCAWGGLLNTEAFFGQGTRLTVV.

This chain connects TRBV7-3 to TRBJ1-1, with TRBD1 identical over 7 bases. Germline trimming cut 3 bases from V and 4 bases from J; bases unmatched to any gene: 2. Germline lookup yields CDR1 SGHTA and CDR2 FQGTGA. The CDR3 is 13 residues long. The CDR3 is CASSLTGSTEAFF. The CDR3 DNA reads as TGTGCCAGCAGCTTGACAGGGAGCACTGAAGCTTTCTTT.

The chain recombines TRBV2 with TRBJ1-5; D is possibly TRBD1 (6 bases). Germline V gene data show CDR1 as SNHLY and CDR2 as FYNNEI. With 8 bases removed from V and 3 bases from J, the gap between germline ends came to 14 bases. The CDR3 is 14 residues long. The DNA for the CDR3 is TGTGCCAGCGGGCGCAACAGGGACAATCAGCCCCAGCATTTT. It encodes CASGRNRDNQPQHF.

The chain links TRBV5-6 to TRBJ1-6; 9 nucleotides line up with TRBD1. The CDR3 runs 18 residues. Germline values: CDR1 SGHDT, CDR2 YYEEEE. V was pared by 0 bases and J by 5 bases, with 9 bases of the junction left unmatched. The CDR3 spells CASSLAGSWDRDNSPLHF. The CDR3 nucleotides read TGTGCCAGCAGCTTGGCTGGTTCTTGGGACAGGGATAATTCACCCCTCCACTTT.

The chain carries TRBV4-3 and TRBJ2-7, with 7 bases identical to TRBD2. The CDR3 is made up of 17 amino acids. V lost 4 bases to trimming and J lost 0 bases; unmatched junction nucleotides: 12. The V gene's germline CDR1 is LGHNA and CDR2 YSLEER. The CDR3 DNA reads TGCGCCAGCAGCCCCAGCCTATCAGGCGGGAGCTCCTACGAGCAGTACTTC. This codes for CASSPSLSGGSSYEQYF.

The chain recombines TRBV7-9 with TRBJ2-7, with D possibly being TRBD1 (5 bases). The CDR3 runs 13 residues. CDR1 and CDR2 (germline): SEHNR, FQNEAQ (reference sequence). Trimming took 4 bases from V and 3 from J, leaving 10 bases between them. CDR3 loop: CASSWAGHYEQYF. The CDR3 nucleotides read TGTGCCAGCAGCTGGGCAGGACACTACGAGCAGTACTTC.

J is TRBJ2-3 and V is TRBV6-9; 7 bases match TRBD2. The CDR3 has 17 residues. Germline V CDR1 and CDR2: MNHGY, SVAAGI. V was clipped by 0 bases and J by 0 bases; unmatched bases: 6. CDR3 sequence: CASSYSTLASSTDTQYF. In DNA form, the CDR3 reads TGTGCCAGCAGTTATTCGACACTAGCGAGTAGCACAGATACGCAGTATTTT.

The chain is built from TRBV19 and TRBJ2-7; 7 bases fit TRBD2. This CDR3 has 13 residues. Germline-derived CDR1 and CDR2 are LNHDA and SQIVND (reference sequence). With V trimmed by 5 bases and J by 4 bases, 5 bases remained unmatched. This CDR3 reads CASSEAGVYEQYF. The CDR3 DNA reads TGTGCCAGTAGTGAGGCGGGGGTTTACGAGCAGTACTTC.

The chain's CDR3 is CASSQDVFSRRGYSYNEQFF. As DNA, the CDR3 is TGTGCCAGCAGCCAAGATGTCTTTTCCAGGCGCGGGTACTCCTACAATGAGCAGTTCTTC. The rearrangement joins TRBV3-1 (or the pseudogene TRBV3-2) to TRBJ2-1; tentatively, D is TRBD2 (5 bases). From germline, CDR1 is LGHDT and CDR2 YNNKEL (reference sequence). The CDR3 is made up of 20 amino acids. Trimming pared 0 bases from V and 0 bases from J, leaving 21 bases between.

CDR3 sequence reads: CASSRVLQEGKLFF. CDR3 nucleotides: TGTGCCAGCAGCCGGGTGCTACAGGAGGGAAAACTGTTTTTT. This rearrangement joins TRBV11-2 to TRBJ1-4, with D tentatively TRBD1 (5 bases). Trimming left V 5 bases short and J 10 bases short, with 17 bases between. CDR3 length: 14 residues. CDR1 is SGHAT and CDR2 is FQNNGV in the germline V gene.

The chain employs TRBV27 and TRBJ1-2; D is ambiguous. Germline lookup yields CDR1 MNHEY and CDR2 SMNVEV (reference sequence). CDR3 length: 15 residues. V was cut by 8 bases and J by 1 base, with 17 bases left in between. CDR3 in DNA: TGTGCCAGCCCGCCATGGGCAGTAATTAACTATGGCTACACCTTC. It yields the protein CASPPWAVINYGYTF.

The chain couples TRBV11-1 to TRBJ1-1; the match to TRBD1 covers 8 bases. Germline trimming cut 5 bases from V and 6 bases from J; bases unmatched to any gene: 5. This CDR3 is 13 amino acids long. Per germline, CDR1 SGHAT and CDR2 FQDESV (reference sequence). This chain's CDR3 is CASSRTGGAEAFF. The CDR3 DNA reads TGTGCCAGCAGCCGCACAGGGGGAGCTGAAGCTTTCTTT.

The V gene is TRBV6-5, the J gene TRBJ1-1; weak D call: TRBD1 (6 bases). This CDR3 has 13 residues. The germline gives CDR1 MNHEY, CDR2 SVGAGI. Trimming took off 5 bases at V and 7 bases at J, with 14 bases between the two ends. The CDR3 coding sequence is TGTGCCAGCAGTCGGACAGCGTACAGTGAAGCTTTCTTT. Translated: CASSRTAYSEAFF.

This sequence joins TRBV7-9 and TRBJ2-7, with 9 nucleotides matching TRBD1. Germline CDR1 reads SEHNR; CDR2 reads FQNEAQ (reference sequence). This CDR3 contains 14 residues. Germline trimming cut 2 bases from V and 6 bases from J; bases unmatched to any gene: 5. The CDR3 region has the DNA TGTGCCAGCAGCTTACCGGGACAGGGAGGCGAGCAGTACTTC. Its translation is CASSLPGQGGEQYF.

The chain links TRBV7-9 to TRBJ2-7, with D possibly being TRBD1 (6 bases). Germline CDR1 SEHNR, CDR2 FQNEAQ (reference sequence). V was pared by 4 bases and J by 5 bases, with 24 bases between. The length of the CDR3 is 17 residues. CDR3 DNA sequence: TGTGCCAGCAGCTCAATCACGCCCACAGGGAAGGTACACGAGCAGTACTTC. It encodes CASSSITPTGKVHEQYF.

This rearrangement joins TRBV29-1 to TRBJ2-3; 8 bases agree with TRBD1. The CDR3 covers 14 residues. CDR1 is SQVTM, CDR2 ANQGSEA, per germline. J was trimmed by 2 bases and V by 5 bases; bases with no gene match: 6. CDR3 region: CSVRPQGATDTQYF. Written as DNA, the CDR3 is TGCAGCGTTAGACCTCAGGGGGCCACAGATACGCAGTATTTT.

The chain joins TRBV25-1 to TRBJ2-7; possible D gene TRBD1, 6 bases. Germline assignment: CDR1 MGHDK and CDR2 SYGVNS. The V end lost 4 bases, the J end lost 0 bases, and 13 bases lay between the germline ends. The CDR3 runs 15 residues. The CDR3 region is CASSGPTGPSYEQYF. DNA for the CDR3: TGTGCCAGCAGTGGACCGACAGGCCCCTCCTACGAGCAGTACTTC.

Concerning this clone: A read error may account for a junction end that differs from germline. This chain connects TRBV7-7 to TRBJ1-3; TRBD1 aligns across 8 bases. Germline CDR1 SSHAT, CDR2 FNYEAQ (reference sequence). There are 13 residues in the CDR3. The DNA of the CDR3 is TGTGCTAGCAGCCCAGGGGGCGAAAACACCATATATTTT. Its translation: CASSPGGENTIYF.

The gene calls are TRBV28 and TRBJ1-1; D might be TRBD1 (5 bases). CDR3 length: 14 amino acids. V was trimmed by 2 bases and J by 5 bases, leaving 12 bases between them. Germline V gene sequence: CDR1 MDHEN, CDR2 SYDVKM. This CDR3 reads CASSLDQGRTEAFF. The CDR3 nucleotides are TGTGCCAGCAGTTTAGATCAGGGTAGAACTGAAGCTTTCTTT.

The chain recombines TRBV3-1 (or the pseudogene TRBV3-2) with TRBJ1-1; 7 positions agree with TRBD1. The trim removed 7 bases at V and 6 bases at J, leaving 11 bases unmatched. The V gene's germline CDR1 is LGHDT and CDR2 YNNKEL (reference sequence). This CDR3 spans 14 amino acids. CDR3 in amino acids: CASTRGDSLPEAFF. In nucleotides, the CDR3 is TGTGCCAGCACCAGGGGGGACAGTCTCCCTGAAGCTTTCTTT.

The chain carries TRBV28 and TRBJ2-7; tentatively, D is TRBD1 (6 bases). The CDR3 sequence is 13 residues long. V shed 6 bases and J shed 6 bases, with 15 bases lying between them. CDR1 and CDR2 (germline): MDHEN, SYDVKM. In DNA, the CDR3 is TGTGCCAGCAGACAGGGCCTCCGTGGCGAGCAGTACTTC. Translating gives CASRQGLRGEQYF.

The chain is built from TRBV19 and TRBJ1-5; D may be TRBD1 (6 bases). Per germline, CDR1 LNHDA and CDR2 SQIVND (reference sequence). The CDR3 has 16 amino acids. V was cut by 6 bases and J by 6 bases, with 21 bases left in between. CDR3 region: CASSADSRGGAQPQHF. The CDR3 nucleotides are TGTGCCAGTAGCGCTGACTCGAGGGGGGGCGCTCAGCCCCAGCATTTT.

This clone was seen a single time. In DNA, the CDR3 is TGTGCCATCAGTAAGGACAGGGAGGACCTAATGAACACTGAAGCTTTCTTT. It is translated as CAISKDREDLMNTEAFF. The rearrangement uses TRBV10-3 and TRBJ1-1; 8 nucleotides match TRBD1. Trimming cost V 5 bases and J 0 bases; bases outside gene matches: 11. CDR3 size: 17 residues. CDR1 and CDR2 (germline): ENHRY, SYGVKD.

The gene calls are TRBV7-3 and TRBJ2-3; a weak D match, TRBD2 (6 bases). The CDR3 covers 13 residues. V was clipped by 5 bases and J by 4 bases, with 10 bases between them. Germline loops: CDR1 SGHTA, CDR2 FQGTGA. The CDR3 reads CASSATSPDTQYF. The CDR3 coding sequence is TGTGCCAGCAGCGCTACTAGCCCAGATACGCAGTATTTT.

The rearrangement joins TRBV28 to TRBJ1-4; TRBD1 might be the D (6 bases). CDR1 and CDR2 (germline): MDHEN, SYDVKM. Trimming removed 10 bases at V and 8 bases at J, with 14 bases between. CDR3 length: 12 residues. The CDR3 sequence is CAIGRGSEKLFF. Here the CDR3 DNA reads TGTGCCATCGGCAGGGGAAGCGAAAAACTGTTTTTT. Looking up the rest from reference TRBV28 and TRBJ1-4 gives the full variable domain: DVKVTQSSRYLVKRTGEKVFLECVQDMDHENMFWYRQDPGLGLRLIYFSYDVKMKEKGDIPEGYSVSREKKERFSLILESASTNQTSMYLCAIGRGSEKLFFGSGTQLSVL.